Presented here are 17 T cell receptor beta chains from one specimen sequenced in a study of read filtering for tumor transcriptome and immune sequencing. From approximately 430 ng of RNA, a library with molecular barcoded alpha/delta and beta/gamma adaptors was made. TCRdb used MiXCR to reprocess the reads, holding one entry per CDR3 protein. The table records more than 70,000 distinct CDR3 sequences, around a fifth of them present only once. The sample was a population of CD138-negative cells sorted from bone marrow. The receptors originated from a donor at least 40 years old with multiple myeloma.

This clonotype was observed a handful of times. The chain links TRBV29-1 to TRBJ1-2; D unresolved. Germline V gives CDR1 SQVTM, CDR2 ANQGSEA. This CDR3 spans 13 amino acids. The V end lost 1 base, the J end lost 4 bases, and 10 bases lay between the germline ends. CDR3 in amino acids: CSVEVVRFYGYTF. For the CDR3, the DNA is TGCAGCGTTGAAGTAGTACGGTTCTATGGCTACACCTTC.

This clonotype was recorded at least ten times. This chain uses TRBV6-5 with TRBJ2-5, with 10 positions matching TRBD1. Germline lookup yields CDR1 MNHEY and CDR2 SVGAGI. Germline trimming cut 0 bases from V and 1 base from J; bases unmatched to any gene: 2. This CDR3 has 16 amino acids. CDR3 region: CASSYSGTGVQETQYF. Here the CDR3 DNA reads TGTGCCAGCAGTTACTCCGGGACAGGGGTCCAAGAGACCCAGTACTTC.

This clonotype was counted many times. The chain's CDR3 is CAISEVRPAYEQYF. The CDR3 DNA sequence: TGTGCCATCAGTGAGGTTCGTCCTGCCTACGAGCAGTACTTC. The rearrangement uses TRBV10-3 and TRBJ2-7; D not certain. Deletions cut 2 bases from V and 2 bases from J, with 10 bases between. This CDR3 region has 14 residues. From germline, CDR1 is ENHRY and CDR2 SYGVKD.

This clonotype has ten or more counts. The genes are TRBV12-3 or TRBV12-4 and TRBJ2-2; 7 bases align to TRBD1. CDR3 length: 15 residues. V was clipped by 3 bases and J by 3 bases; unmatched bases: 4. The CDR3 nucleotides are TGTGCCAGCAGTTTCCGGCAGGGGGACACCGGGGAGCTGTTTTTT. This sequence encodes CASSFRQGDTGELFF.

This clonotype occurred many times. The V and J genes are TRBV20-1 and TRBJ2-1, with TRBD2 identical over 10 bases. This CDR3 has 15 amino acids. The V and J ends lost 1 base and 7 bases, in that order; junction bases with no gene match: 7. Germline CDR1 reads DFQATT; CDR2 reads SNEGSKA (reference sequence). The CDR3 sequence is CSARGASGGQNEQFF. The CDR3 nucleotides are TGCAGTGCTAGAGGGGCTAGCGGGGGCCAAAATGAGCAGTTCTTC.

For this clonotype: A read error is possible here, since a much larger clone lies one base away. The rearrangement links TRBV5-5 to TRBJ2-1; 8 bases line up with TRBD2. With V trimmed by 4 bases and J by 3 bases, 9 bases remained unmatched. The CDR3 is 16 amino acids. Germline lookup yields CDR1 SGHKS and CDR2 YYEKEE (reference sequence). The CDR3 DNA reads as TGTGCCAGCAGCGGGCCGGGACTAGGACACTACAATGAGCAGTTCTTC. This translates into CASSGPGLGHYNEQFF. The entire variable domain, with the rest obtained from reference TRBV5-5 and TRBJ2-1, is as follows: DAGVTQSPTHLIKTRGQQVTLRCSPISGHKSVSWYQQVLGQGPQFIFQYYEKEERGRGNFPDRFSARQFPNYSSELNVNALLLGDSALYLCASSGPGLGHYNEQFFGPGTRLTVL.

The table lists this clonotype with many counts. CDR3 protein: CASSSRRPRNEQFF. CDR3 DNA sequence: TGCGCCAGCAGCTCACGACGGCCCCGGAATGAGCAGTTCTTC. V usage is TRBV5-1 and J usage is TRBJ2-1; D ambiguous. With 3 bases removed from V and 7 bases from J, the gap between germline ends came to 14 bases. CDR1 and CDR2 from the germline V gene are SGHRS and YFSETQ. This CDR3 comprises 14 residues.

Comments on this clonotype: A much larger clone sits a single nucleotide away, making a read error possible. The chain links TRBV3-2 to TRBJ2-3; no DNA check was done on the table's D call, TRBD2. TRBV3-2 is a listed pseudogene. The CDR3 extends over 15 amino acids. The CDR3 nucleotides read TGTGCCAGCAGCAAACCAGCGGGGGGCCAAGATACGCAGTATTTT. Translating it yields CASSKPAGGQDTQYF.

The chain links TRBV27 to TRBJ1-5, with D unclear. Germline CDR1 reads MNHEY; CDR2 reads SMNVEV (reference sequence). The V end was cut by 2 bases, the J end by 3 bases, with 8 bases between. There are 14 residues in the CDR3. The CDR3 bases are TGTGCCAGCAGTTTAGTTGGGTACAATCAGCCCCAGCATTTT. Its protein product is CASSLVGYNQPQHF.

This clonotype has at least ten counts. The V gene is TRBV5-1, the J gene TRBJ1-1; 9 bases map to TRBD1. In germline, CDR1 is SGHRS, CDR2 YFSETQ. CDR3 length equals 14 residues. V lost 2 bases and J lost 5; bases outside the gene matches: 4. The CDR3 coding sequence is TGCGCCAGCAGCTTACAGGGGGCAGGGACTGAAGCTTTCTTT. Amino acids: CASSLQGAGTEAFF.

The rearrangement uses TRBV5-1 and TRBJ2-7; 8 bases are shared with TRBD1. The trim removed 6 bases at V and 2 bases at J, leaving 7 bases unmatched. This CDR3 contains 14 residues. Germline V gives CDR1 SGHRS, CDR2 YFSETQ. CDR3 nucleotides: TGCGCCAGCAACACCGGACAGGGTACCTACGAGCAGTACTTC. As protein: CASNTGQGTYEQYF.

This clonotype was counted at least ten times. CDR3 sequence: CASSLLAGPDNEQFF. DNA for the CDR3: TGCGCCAGCAGCCTCCTAGCGGGGCCAGACAATGAGCAGTTCTTC. V and J are TRBV4-1 and TRBJ2-1; TRBD2 agrees at 9 bases. Germline assignment: CDR1 MGHRA and CDR2 YSYEKL. V lost 4 bases and J lost 5; bases outside the gene matches: 6. This CDR3 is built from 15 residues.

The rearrangement joins TRBV11-2 to TRBJ2-7, with D possibly matching TRBD2 (6 bases). In germline, CDR1 is SGHAT, CDR2 FQNNGV. V lost 4 bases and J 4 bases, leaving 14 bases between the germline ends. This CDR3 spans 14 amino acids. The CDR3 bases are TGTGCCAGCAGCTCTTTAAGACGGGAGTACGAGCAGTACTTC. This sequence encodes CASSSLRREYEQYF. Full variable domain (outside the CDR3, taken from reference TRBV11-2 and TRBJ2-7): EAGVAQSPRYKIIEKRQSVAFWCNPISGHATLYWYQQILGQGPKLLIQFQNNGVVDDSQLPKDRFSAERLKGVDSTLKIQPAKLEDSAVYLCASSSLRREYEQYFGPGTRLTVT.

This clonotype appeared a few times. A junction boundary mismatches the germline segment, possibly from a read error. The J gene is TRBJ2-5, the V gene TRBV4-1, with D hard to call. The CDR3 sequence is 15 residues long. Germline CDR1 and CDR2: MGHRA and YSYEKL. Written as DNA, the CDR3 is TGTGCCAGCAGCCAAGATGCAGCTAGCCAAGAGACCCAGTACTTC. This translates into CASSQDAASQETQYF.

A note on this clonotype: A much larger clone sits a single nucleotide away, making a read error possible. Lacking the conserved final phenylalanine or tryptophan, this CDR3 likely reflects a read error. J is TRBJ1-1 and V is TRBV7-9; 8 nucleotides align to TRBD1. J gave up 0 bases and V 5 bases, and 8 bases lay outside the gene matches. The length of the CDR3 is 16 residues. Germline V gene sequence: CDR1 SEHNR, CDR2 FQNEAQ (reference sequence). The chain's CDR3 is CASSPLQGGLNTEAFL. The CDR3 DNA sequence: TGTGCCAGCAGCCCCCTACAGGGGGGACTGAACACTGAAGCTTTCCTT.

This clonotype appeared many times. The V gene is TRBV7-3, the J gene TRBJ1-6; D unclear. Trimming took 3 bases from V and 2 from J, leaving 23 bases between them. Germline CDR1 and CDR2: SGHTA and FQGTGA. This CDR3 contains 20 residues. The DNA of the CDR3 is TGTGCCAGCAGCTTGGGAGGGCAGGTCGGCCGAAACGCCTATAATTCACCCCTCCACTTT. This translates into CASSLGGQVGRNAYNSPLHF. The full variable domain, with the rest looked up from reference TRBV7-3 and TRBJ1-6, is GAGVSQTPSNKVTEKGKYVELRCDPISGHTALYWYRQSLGQGPEFLIYFQGTGAADDSGLPNDRFFAVRPEGSVSTLKIQRTERGDSAVYLCASSLGGQVGRNAYNSPLHFGNGTRLTVT.

This clonotype occurred many times. The gene calls are TRBV6-2 or TRBV6-3 and TRBJ1-1, with 8 positions matching TRBD1. After removal of 6 bases from V and 6 bases from J, the junction contained 12 bases not matched to a gene. The CDR3 totals 15 residues. Germline CDR1 is MNHEY and CDR2 is SVGEGT. The CDR3 loop is CASRHSGQGGAEAFF. The CDR3 DNA reads as TGTGCCAGCAGGCACAGCGGACAGGGTGGCGCTGAAGCTTTCTTT.